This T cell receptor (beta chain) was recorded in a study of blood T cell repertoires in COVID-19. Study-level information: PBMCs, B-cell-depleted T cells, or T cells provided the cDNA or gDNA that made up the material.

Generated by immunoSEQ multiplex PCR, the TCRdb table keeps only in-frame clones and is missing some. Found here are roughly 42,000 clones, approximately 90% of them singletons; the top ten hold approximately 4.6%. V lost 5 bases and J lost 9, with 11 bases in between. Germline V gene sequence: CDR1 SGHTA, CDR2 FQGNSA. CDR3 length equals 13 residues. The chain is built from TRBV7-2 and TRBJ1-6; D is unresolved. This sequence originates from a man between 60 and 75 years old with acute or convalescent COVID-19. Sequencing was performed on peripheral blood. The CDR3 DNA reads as TGTGCCAGCAGCCCAACAGCGGTTTCACCCCTCCACTTT. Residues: CASSPTAVSPLHF. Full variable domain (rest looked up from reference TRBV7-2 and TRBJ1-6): GAGVSQSPSNKVTEKGKDVELRCDPISGHTALYWYRQSLGQGLEFLIYFQGNSAPDKSGLPSDRFSAERTGGSVSTLTIQRTQQEDSAVYLCASSPTAVSPLHFGNGTRLTVT.